A single sample is the source of the 10 T cell receptor beta chains below, sequenced in a study of blood T cell repertoires in COVID-19 (dated by TCRdb to 2020 to 2021). Library preparation employed the immunoSEQ multiplex PCR assay. This immuneACCESS table, as held by TCRdb, lists in-frame sequences with V and J called but not all clones. Of the missing ones, under half trace to an unresolved V gene in checked studies; the others have no known cause. The sample table lists under 200,000 clones, over 70% of them with a count of one. The leading ten clones occupy approximately 11% of the sample. Source material: PBMCs or T cells enriched from blood (not recorded which). Receptors originate from a man aged 50 or older who had recovered from COVID-19.

The chain links TRBV10-3 to TRBJ2-7; D might be TRBD2 (5 bases). Trimming stripped 4 bases from V and 2 bases from J, with 12 bases between. Germline CDR1 ENHRY, CDR2 SYGVKD. The CDR3 sequence is 14 residues long. CDR3 DNA: TGTGCCATCAGTGTGGAGGATTATACCTACGAGCAGTACTTC. It yields the protein CAISVEDYTYEQYF.

The V gene is TRBV27, the J gene TRBJ1-5; weak D call: TRBD1 (6 bases). The CDR3 contains 13 residues. The germline V and J ends were trimmed by 5 bases and 7 bases, with 12 bases remaining between them. Germline CDR1 and CDR2: MNHEY and SMNVEV (reference sequence). The CDR3 DNA reads as TGTGCCAGCAGTAGTTACAGGGAGCAGCCCCAGCATTTT. Residues: CASSSYREQPQHF.

This chain joins TRBV24-1 and TRBJ2-2, with 9 bases fitting TRBD1. The germline V gene has CDR1 KGHDR and CDR2 SFDVKD. This CDR3 is built from 16 residues. V trimming: 1 base; J trimming: 6 bases; junction bases outside the gene matches: 5. CDR3 protein: CATSDLGTGRPGELFF. The CDR3 region has the DNA TGTGCCACCAGTGATTTAGGGACAGGGCGTCCCGGGGAGCTGTTTTTT.

This clone was seen once. The chain is built from TRBV6-5 and TRBJ1-2, with D maybe TRBD1 (6 bases). Germline loops: CDR1 MNHEY, CDR2 SVGAGI. This CDR3 spans 13 amino acids. Between the trimmed V and J ends, which lost 5 bases and 4 bases, there was a span of 11 bases. CDR3 amino acids: CASSPRTVYGYTF. As DNA, the CDR3 is TGTGCCAGCAGTCCCAGGACAGTCTATGGCTACACCTTC.

V and J are TRBV10-2 and TRBJ2-2, with 13 bases that match TRBD2. The CDR3 covers 15 residues. Germline CDR1 and CDR2: WSHSY and SAAADI. V lost 6 bases to trimming and J lost 6 bases; unmatched junction nucleotides: 4. The CDR3 loop reads CASRLAGGPAGELFF. The DNA for the CDR3 is TGCGCCAGCAGACTAGCGGGAGGGCCGGCCGGGGAGCTGTTTTTT.

Concerning this clone itself: Distinct nucleotide sequences in the sample also encode this CDR3. The chain links TRBV5-1 to TRBJ1-3; D remains ambiguous. This CDR3 is 15 amino acids long. Germline V gene data show CDR1 as SGHRS and CDR2 as YFSETQ. V was shortened by 4 bases and J by 0 bases, with 11 bases between the two germline ends. The CDR3 coding sequence is TGCGCCAGCAGCGGGCCGGGGAGCTCTGGAAACACCATATATTTT. Translated, it gives CASSGPGSSGNTIYF.

V is TRBV19 and J is TRBJ1-5, with 10 bases matching TRBD1. Germline V CDR1 and CDR2: LNHDA, SQIVND (reference sequence). The CDR3 sequence is 15 residues long. The J segment lost 6 bases and the V segment lost 6 bases, leaving 8 bases of the junction unmatched. The CDR3 loop is CASSDRGRGGQPQHF. For the CDR3, the DNA is TGTGCCAGTAGCGACAGGGGGCGCGGAGGTCAGCCCCAGCATTTT.

This chain joins TRBV5-1 and TRBJ1-2, with 10 nucleotides matching TRBD1. CDR1 and CDR2 (germline): SGHRS, YFSETQ. The CDR3 runs to 15 residues. The ends lost 0 bases at V and 4 bases at J; junction bases unmatched: 3. CDR3 loop: CASSLATGGLYGYTF. Here the CDR3 DNA reads TGCGCCAGCAGCTTGGCGACAGGGGGCCTCTATGGCTACACCTTC. Drawing the rest from reference TRBV5-1 and TRBJ1-2, the complete variable domain is KAGVTQTPRYLIKTRGQQVTLSCSPISGHRSVSWYQQTPGQGLQFLFEYFSETQRNKGNFPGRFSGRQFSNSRSEMNVSTLELGDSALYLCASSLATGGLYGYTFGSGTRLTVV.

The chain couples TRBV3-1 (or the pseudogene TRBV3-2) to TRBJ1-6, with D perhaps matching TRBD1 (6 bases). This CDR3 is built from 14 residues. Germline CDR1 and CDR2: LGHDT and YNNKEL (reference sequence). V was shortened by 2 bases and J by 7 bases, with 9 bases between the two germline ends. As DNA, the CDR3 is TGTGCCAGCAGCCAACGAGGGGGAAATTCACCCCTCCACTTT. Translated, it gives CASSQRGGNSPLHF.

The rearrangement joins TRBV5-1 to TRBJ1-4; D possibly corresponds to TRBD1 (6 bases). Trimming removed 1 base from V and 7 bases from J, with 14 bases in between. CDR3 length equals 15 residues. CDR1 and CDR2 from the germline V gene are SGHRS and YFSETQ. The CDR3 here is CASSLSAIQGEKLFF. CDR3 DNA: TGCGCCAGCAGCTTGAGCGCTATACAGGGTGAAAAACTGTTTTTT. The whole variable domain, filled in from reference TRBV5-1 and TRBJ1-4, reads KAGVTQTPRYLIKTRGQQVTLSCSPISGHRSVSWYQQTPGQGLQFLFEYFSETQRNKGNFPGRFSGRQFSNSRSEMNVSTLELGDSALYLCASSLSAIQGEKLFFGSGTQLSVL.